Shown below are 8 T cell receptor beta chains from a single sample sequenced in a study of graft-versus-host responses after intestinal transplantation. These receptors have no identified antigens. The protocol was immunoSEQ multiplex PCR, while the TCRdb copy is restricted to in-frame clones and leaves out a portion. The sample lists approximately 130,000 clones; roughly 92% were seen once. The sample in question was unstimulated CD4+ T cells sorted from spleen or lymph node cells, obtained before intestinal transplant. The receptors were gathered from a human donor who received an intestinal transplant.

This clone was recorded only once. The rearrangement links TRBV10-3 to TRBJ1-5; D unresolved. Between the trimmed V and J ends, which lost 0 bases and 3 bases, there was a span of 9 bases. The length of the CDR3 is 15 residues. Germline CDR1 ENHRY, CDR2 SYGVKD. CDR3 loop: CAISESRGINQPQHF. In DNA, the CDR3 is TGTGCCATCAGTGAGTCTAGAGGGATCAATCAGCCCCAGCATTTT.

V usage is TRBV12-5 and J usage is TRBJ2-5; no clear D gene. The V end was cut by 3 bases, the J end by 3 bases, with 17 bases between. In germline, CDR1 is LGHNT, CDR2 FRNRAP. The CDR3 length is 16 residues. Here the CDR3 reads CASGFGPQSAEETQYF. The DNA of the CDR3 is TGTGCTAGTGGTTTTGGGCCCCAGTCCGCCGAAGAGACCCAGTACTTC.

The V and J genes are TRBV13 and TRBJ2-1; perhaps D is TRBD1 or TRBD2 (6 bases each). The CDR3 sequence is 15 residues long. Germline assignment: CDR1 PRHDT and CDR2 FYEKMQ (reference sequence). V lost 0 bases and J lost 6, with 12 bases in between. The CDR3 spells CASSLGGGGSNEQFF. The CDR3 DNA reads TGTGCCAGCAGCTTAGGCGGAGGGGGTTCCAATGAGCAGTTCTTC.

The chain employs TRBV20-1 and TRBJ1-2; unclear D gene. V lost 7 bases and J 4 bases, leaving 10 bases between the germline ends. Per the germline V gene, CDR1 is DFQATT and CDR2 is SNEGSKA (reference sequence). CDR3 length equals 11 residues. The CDR3: CSVRLPYGYTF. In nucleotides, the CDR3 is TGCAGTGTAAGGCTCCCCTATGGCTACACCTTC.

This chain joins TRBV27 and TRBJ2-7, with TRBD1 matching 8 bases. V lost 5 bases to trimming and J lost 4 bases; unmatched junction nucleotides: 4. This CDR3 is built from 13 residues. Germline assignment: CDR1 MNHEY and CDR2 SMNVEV (reference sequence). The CDR3 coding sequence is TGTGCCAGCAGTGTGGACAGGGAGTACGAGCAGTACTTC. This translates into CASSVDREYEQYF.

This clone was picked up one time. Germline is not matched at one junction end, which may reflect a read error. This CDR3 is CASSEGRNNQPQHF. The CDR3 DNA reads TGTGCCAGCAGCGAAGGGCGAAACAATCAGCCCCAGCATTTT. The rearrangement joins TRBV2 to TRBJ1-5; D not resolved. The length of the CDR3 is 14 residues. From germline, CDR1 is SNHLY and CDR2 FYNNEI. Variable domain in full (rest from reference TRBV2 and TRBJ1-5): EPEVTQTPSHQVTQMGQEVILRCVPISNHLYFYWYRQILGQKVEFLVSFYNNEISEKSEIFDDQFSVERPDGSNFTLKIRSTKLEDSAMYFCASSEGRNNQPQHFGDGTRLSIL.

A single count supports this clone. This chain joins TRBV19 and TRBJ2-3, with TRBD2 matching 9 bases. CDR1 LNHDA and CDR2 SQIVND come from the germline V gene (reference sequence). V was clipped by 6 bases and J by 2 bases; unmatched bases: 6. This CDR3 has 15 amino acids. The CDR3 region has the DNA TGTGCCAGTAGAGGCGGGGGGGGACTCACAGATACGCAGTATTTT. It translates to CASRGGGGLTDTQYF.

The V gene is TRBV5-4, the J gene TRBJ2-2, with a possible D match to TRBD2 (5 bases). V was cut by 2 bases and J by 0 bases, with 11 bases left in between. The germline CDR1 and CDR2 sequences are SGHNT and YYREEE (reference sequence). This CDR3 has 16 amino acids. CDR3 sequence (DNA): TGTGCCAGCAGCTTCCGTCGGGGATCGAACACCGGGGAGCTGTTTTTT. Protein product: CASSFRRGSNTGELFF. Using reference TRBV5-4 and TRBJ2-2 for the parts outside the CDR3, the full variable domain is ETGVTQSPTHLIKTRGQQVTLRCSSQSGHNTVSWYQQALGQGPQFIFQYYREEENGRGNFPPRFSGLQFPNYSSELNVNALELDDSALYLCASSFRRGSNTGELFFGEGSRLTVL.